This T cell receptor beta chain was retrieved from a study of cytomegalovirus exposure and HLA in healthy donors. Comments on this clone: The antigen is not known.

General observations from the study: A later analysis linked a missense DCLRE1C variant to TCR beta V- and J-gene trimming.

Primers for the PCR totalled 60 Vbeta and 13 Jbeta. The protocol was immunoSEQ multiplex PCR, while the TCRdb copy is restricted to in-frame clones and leaves out a portion. The sample has around 190,000 clones, 79% seen once; the top ten hold 0.69%. The sample taken for sequencing was PBMCs. This sequence was found in a middle-aged woman in good health and CMV-seronegative.

For the CDR3, the DNA is TGTGCCAGCGGGACAGCCCCAGTATTCACTGAAGCTTTCTTT. Residues: CASGTAPVFTEAFF. The V gene is TRBV2, the J gene TRBJ1-1, with 7 bases that match TRBD1. The germline V gene encodes CDR1 SNHLY and CDR2 FYNNEI. CDR3 length equals 14 residues. Trimming cost V 8 bases and J 4 bases; bases outside gene matches: 10.